This T cell receptor (beta chain) was retrieved from a study of molecular identifiers for immune sequencing clone quantification. At the level of the study: In replicates, RNA from 20,000 or 100,000 naive CD8 cells was divided five ways and four parts were sequenced. Whole-study results and caveats: Sizes of clones that are highly expanded could be underestimated (if identical TCR molecules share a barcode). Jurkat TCR RNA that was spiked in from one cell was reportedly detectable among one million naive cells.

TCRdb reprocessed the PCR reads with MiXCR, giving one entry per CDR3 protein. The sample comprises 60,000 to 70,000 distinct CDR3 sequences, about a sixth of which are singletons, and about 1.5% rests with the top ten. In the case of this clonotype: Antigen specificity is unknown. One base away lies a much larger clone, so this may be a sequencing read error.

Germline V gene data show CDR1 as SGHRS and CDR2 as YFSETQ. There are 15 residues in the CDR3. Sorting defined naive CD8 T cells as CD8+CD4-CCR7+CD45RA+. This TCR was sampled from a human donor in good health. Some libraries in this study had Jurkat cell RNA spiked in. The source material was naive CD8+ T cells from blood, with Jurkat cell RNA spiked in. The subset here: FACS-sorted CD8+CD4-CCR7+CD45RA+ naive T cells. The chain recombines TRBV5-1 with TRBJ1-4; the D is unclear. DNA for the CDR3: TGCACCAGCAGCCAAGAGAGGGCCCTTAATGAAAAACTGTTTTTT. Translation gives CTSSQERALNEKLFF.